Below, 16 T cell receptor beta chains from the same sample are listed, as sequenced in a study of T cell responses to AZD1222 COVID-19 vaccine. The repertoire was sequenced with immunoSEQ multiplex PCR; TCRdb's copy has only in-frame clones and lacks some. The sample lists 130,000 or so clones, approximately 88% occurring once. The sample was peripheral blood, taken on day 0 of AZD1222 vaccination. These receptors all come from an adult in good health.

This clone showed up just once. The V call is TRBV24-1, the J call TRBJ2-2, with 7 positions matching TRBD1. CDR1 KGHDR and CDR2 SFDVKD come from the germline V gene. The V and J ends lost 3 bases and 11 bases, in that order; junction bases with no gene match: 8. The CDR3 is 14 residues long. The CDR3 coding sequence is TGTGCCACCAGTGATCCCCACAGGGGTGGTGAGCTGTTTTTT. This sequence encodes CATSDPHRGGELFF.

The chain has TRBV19 and TRBJ1-4; D not certain. Trimming shortened V by 6 bases and J by 4 bases, and 12 bases separated the two germline ends. The CDR3 loop spans 14 amino acids. CDR1 and CDR2 (germline): LNHDA, SQIVND (reference sequence). The CDR3 region has the DNA TGTGCCAGTAGAGGGATCGGACTTAATGAAAAACTGTTTTTT. Its translation is CASRGIGLNEKLFF.

The CDR3 spells CASSEQVSGNTIYF. In nucleotides, the CDR3 is TGTGCCAGCAGCGAACAGGTCTCTGGAAACACCATATATTTT. J is TRBJ1-3 and V is TRBV7-2; D is possibly TRBD1 (5 bases). Trimming removed 5 bases at V and 0 bases at J, with 8 bases between. The CDR3 is made up of 14 amino acids. Germline values: CDR1 SGHTA, CDR2 FQGNSA.

This chain connects TRBV18 to TRBJ2-2, with D possibly being TRBD2 (6 bases). CDR1 is KGHSH, CDR2 LQKENI, per germline. This CDR3 is 18 amino acids long. Trimming left V 3 bases short and J 0 bases short, with 17 bases between. Here the CDR3 reads CASSPYFGGATNTGELFF. The CDR3 DNA sequence: TGTGCCAGCTCACCGTATTTCGGCGGGGCAACGAACACCGGGGAGCTGTTTTTT.

The rearrangement links TRBV9 to TRBJ1-4; 8 bases map to TRBD1. V trimming: 0 bases; J trimming: 3 bases; junction bases outside the gene matches: 4. CDR1 and CDR2 from the germline V gene are SGDLS and YYNGEE. The CDR3 consists of 16 residues. The CDR3 loop is CASSVDQGAPNEKLFF. Here the CDR3 DNA reads TGTGCCAGCAGCGTAGATCAGGGGGCGCCTAATGAAAAACTGTTTTTT. Based on the CDR3 plus reference TRBV9 and TRBJ1-4, the full variable domain is DSGVTQTPKHLITATGQRVTLRCSPRSGDLSVYWYQQSLDQGLQFLIQYYNGEERAKGNILERFSAQQFPDLHSELNLSSLELGDSALYFCASSVDQGAPNEKLFFGSGTQLSVL.

The rearrangement uses TRBV11-3 and TRBJ2-7; a possible D gene is TRBD1 (6 bases). Germline CDR1 and CDR2: SGHNT and YENEEA. V was trimmed by 5 bases and J by 0 bases, leaving 8 bases between them. There are 13 residues in the CDR3. The CDR3 loop is CASSRDTSYEQYF. The CDR3 bases are TGTGCCAGCAGCAGGGACACCTCCTACGAGCAGTACTTC.

In DNA form, the CDR3 reads TGCGCCAGCAGCCTAGCGGGTTCGAGGAATGAGCAGTTCTTC. It specifies CASSLAGSRNEQFF. The chain couples TRBV5-1 to TRBJ2-1; 8 bases fit TRBD2. The CDR3 runs to 14 residues. CDR1 and CDR2 from the germline V gene are SGHRS and YFSETQ. With V trimmed by 4 bases and J by 7 bases, 7 bases remained unmatched.

J is TRBJ2-1 and V is TRBV7-9; TRBD1 aligns across 9 bases. This CDR3 has 12 amino acids. Looked up from germline, CDR1 is SEHNR and CDR2 is FQNEAQ (reference sequence). With 5 bases clipped from V and 16 bases from J, the junction kept 9 bases outside the gene matches. In DNA, the CDR3 is TGTGCCAGCAGCGGTAACCGGGACAGGGATTTCTTC. This encodes CASSGNRDRDFF.

The chain uses TRBV5-6 and TRBJ1-5, with a possible D match to TRBD1 (5 bases). V was pared by 1 base and J by 4 bases, with 12 bases between. In germline, CDR1 is SGHDT, CDR2 YYEEEE. The CDR3 sequence is 15 residues long. The CDR3, as DNA: TGTGCCAGCAGCTTGAGGTCCCCAGGGAATCAGCCCCAGCATTTT. Amino acids: CASSLRSPGNQPQHF.

The V gene is TRBV21-1, the J gene TRBJ2-1; the table assigns TRBD2, which was not confirmed against the DNA. TRBV21-1 is a known pseudogene. The CDR3 is 15 amino acids. CDR3 loop: CASSISSGSYNEQFF. The CDR3 DNA follows: TGTGCCAGCAGCATAAGTTCGGGTTCCTACAATGAGCAGTTCTTC.

The chain links TRBV12-3 or TRBV12-4 to TRBJ2-7, with a tentative D call TRBD2 (6 bases). The CDR3 runs 12 residues. With 6 bases removed from V and 0 bases from J, the gap between germline ends came to 6 bases. CDR3: CASRTSSYEQYF. The DNA for the CDR3 is TGTGCCAGCAGGACTAGCTCCTACGAGCAGTACTTC.

This chain uses TRBV27 with TRBJ2-1, with TRBD1 identical over 7 bases. The germline gives CDR1 MNHEY, CDR2 SMNVEV (reference sequence). V lost 6 bases to trimming and J lost 5 bases; unmatched junction nucleotides: 10. The CDR3 has 15 amino acids. The CDR3 spells CASRPGTAHNNEQFF. The CDR3 DNA sequence: TGTGCCAGCAGGCCCGGGACAGCCCACAACAATGAGCAGTTCTTC.

This clone occurred a few times. The chain uses TRBV5-1 and TRBJ1-3; no definite D call. CDR3 length: 18 amino acids. V was cut by 4 bases and J by 2 bases, with 22 bases left in between. Germline CDR1 SGHRS, CDR2 YFSETQ. This CDR3 is CASSATLGQSVPGNTIYF. In nucleotides, the CDR3 is TGCGCCAGCAGCGCGACCCTAGGTCAGAGCGTGCCTGGAAACACCATATATTTT. Using reference TRBV5-1 and TRBJ1-3 for the parts outside the CDR3, the full variable domain is KAGVTQTPRYLIKTRGQQVTLSCSPISGHRSVSWYQQTPGQGLQFLFEYFSETQRNKGNFPGRFSGRQFSNSRSEMNVSTLELGDSALYLCASSATLGQSVPGNTIYFGEGSWLTVV.

This clone turned up a few times. The chain recombines TRBV3-1 (or the pseudogene TRBV3-2) with TRBJ1-2; D might be TRBD1 (5 bases). With 0 bases removed from V and 4 bases from J, the gap between germline ends came to 12 bases. Germline-derived CDR1 and CDR2 are LGHDT and YNNKEL (reference sequence). The CDR3 totals 15 residues. This chain's CDR3 is CASSQDSQVPYGYTF. The CDR3 region has the DNA TGTGCCAGCAGCCAAGATTCACAGGTGCCCTATGGCTACACCTTC.

This clone was found once. The chain employs TRBV7-3 and TRBJ2-3; perhaps D is TRBD1 or TRBD2 (6 bases each). CDR1 is SGHTA, CDR2 FQGTGA, per germline. The CDR3 has 15 residues. V lost 2 bases to trimming and J lost 3 bases, with 12 bases between them. The CDR3: CASSLGGRRTDTQYF. DNA for the CDR3: TGTGCCAGCAGCTTAGGGGGGCGCAGAACAGATACGCAGTATTTT. The whole variable domain, filled in from reference TRBV7-3 and TRBJ2-3, reads GAGVSQTPSNKVTEKGKYVELRCDPISGHTALYWYRQSLGQGPEFLIYFQGTGAADDSGLPNDRFFAVRPEGSVSTLKIQRTERGDSAVYLCASSLGGRRTDTQYFGPGTRLTVL.

The J gene is TRBJ1-1, the V gene TRBV3-1 (or the pseudogene TRBV3-2), with TRBD1 as a possible D gene (6 bases). V lost 6 bases, J lost 5 bases, and 16 bases lay in between. The V gene's germline CDR1 is LGHDT and CDR2 YNNKEL (reference sequence). CDR3 length: 14 residues. The CDR3 region has the DNA TGTGCCAGCAGTCTTCGCACAGGGACAACTGAAGCTTTCTTT. This translates into CASSLRTGTTEAFF.